This T cell receptor beta chain stems from a study of blood T cells in healthy people across ages. The germline gives CDR1 PRHDT, CDR2 FYEKMQ (reference sequence). The V end was cut by 0 bases, the J end by 4 bases, with 6 bases between. The CDR3 totals 13 residues. Points on this clonotype: The antigen remains undetermined.

Notes on the study in general: There were more naive CD4+ cells and higher diversity in long-lived donors than in aged donors. Expanded clonotype shifts may have been confounded, as the donors had an unknown CMV status.

Combining a sample-barcoded 5' primer with a J-beta primer mix, a second PCR ran for about 7 to 12 cycles. The template-switch adaptor, which had 12 random nucleotides, put a tag on each cDNA molecule. TCRdb processed the 5' RACE reads anew with MiXCR; each CDR3 protein has one entry. The profile covers around 2 million distinct CDR3 sequences, with about two fifths appearing a single time and roughly 23% taken by the ten largest. This receptor was identified in a human donor in good health. The V and J genes are TRBV13 and TRBJ1-2; no definite D call. Sequencing was done on a sample of blood. The CDR3 coding sequence is TGTGCCAGCAGCTTAGGCCTAAGCTATGGCTACACCTTC. Encoded protein: CASSLGLSYGYTF.